The clone carrying this T cell receptor beta chain turned up a few times. The target antigen is unknown. This entry is derived from a study of PD-L1 blockade in urothelial cancer. At the level of the study: Beginning at some point between 2012 and 2014, patients received atezolizumab, given as 1,200 mg intravenously every 3 weeks. Blood analysis occurred 3 weeks (second dose) and 6 weeks after treatment start. Overall study results and limits: TCR clonality was measured in pretreatment peripheral blood. Clonality below the median predicted better survival.

J was trimmed by 2 bases and V by 3 bases; bases with no gene match: 6. Germline values: CDR1 SGHTS, CDR2 YDEGEE. The CDR3 has 16 residues. Time point in this sample: pretreatment peripheral blood. Assay: immunoSEQ multiplex PCR; the TCRdb copy retains only in-frame clones and omits some. The sample gives around 66,000 clones, around four fifths of which show up once; more than 1.5% is in the top ten. This TCR came from a man between 70 and 80 years old with urothelial cancer. The chain uses TRBV5-8 and TRBJ1-3; TRBD1 matches 9 bases. Sequences were derived from PBMCs, sampled around atezolizumab (anti-PD-L1) treatment. CDR3 sequence reads: CASSYVGTGTGNTIYF. For the CDR3, the DNA is TGTGCCAGCAGCTATGTAGGGACAGGGACTGGAAACACCATATATTTT.